This T cell receptor beta chain emerged from a study of blood T cell repertoires in COVID-19. Overall study: The origin of the acute and convalescent COVID-19 samples was the United States, Italy and Spain.

Using immunoSEQ multiplex PCR, the repertoire was profiled, and TCRdb retains in-frame clones only, with some absent. This sample has tens of thousands of clones, with 82% found just once. Germline V CDR1 and CDR2: ENHRY, SYGVKD. V lost 10 bases to trimming and J lost 5 bases; unmatched junction nucleotides: 9. The CDR3 has 14 amino acids. The sample taken for sequencing was peripheral blood. The source is a man aged 40-49 years with acute or convalescent COVID-19. The rearrangement uses TRBV10-3 and TRBJ2-3, with 10 positions matching TRBD1. In DNA form, the CDR3 reads TGTGCCACAGCCGGGACAGGGGTAGTAGATACGCAGTATTTT. Translated, it gives CATAGTGVVDTQYF.